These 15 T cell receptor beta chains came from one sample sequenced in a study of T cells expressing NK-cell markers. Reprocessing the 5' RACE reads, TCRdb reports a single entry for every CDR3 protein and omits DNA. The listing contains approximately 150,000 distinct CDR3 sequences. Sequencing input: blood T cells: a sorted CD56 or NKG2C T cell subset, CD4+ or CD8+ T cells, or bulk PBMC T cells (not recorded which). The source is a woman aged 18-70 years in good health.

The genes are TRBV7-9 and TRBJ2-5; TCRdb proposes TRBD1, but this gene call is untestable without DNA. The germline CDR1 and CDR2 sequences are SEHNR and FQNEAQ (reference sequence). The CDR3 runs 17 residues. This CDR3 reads CASSPPQRQGWEETQYF.

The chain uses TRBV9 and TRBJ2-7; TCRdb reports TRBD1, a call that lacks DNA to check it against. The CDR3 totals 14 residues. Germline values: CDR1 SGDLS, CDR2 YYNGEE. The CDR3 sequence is CASSDQGAPYEQYF.

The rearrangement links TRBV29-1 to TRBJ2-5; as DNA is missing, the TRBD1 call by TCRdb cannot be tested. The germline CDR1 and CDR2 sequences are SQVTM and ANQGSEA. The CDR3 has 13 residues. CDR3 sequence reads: CSERTGGGQTQYF. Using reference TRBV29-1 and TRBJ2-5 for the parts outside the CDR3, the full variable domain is SAVISQKPSRDICQRGTSLTIQCQVDSQVTMMFWYRQQPGQSLTLIATANQGSEATYESGFVIDKFPISRPNLTFSTLTVSNMSPEDSSIYLCSERTGGGQTQYFGPGTRLLVL.

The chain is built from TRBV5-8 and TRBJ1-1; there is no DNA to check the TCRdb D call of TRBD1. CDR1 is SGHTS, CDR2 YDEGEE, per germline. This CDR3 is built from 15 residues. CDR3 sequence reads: CASRSGGGRDTEAFF.

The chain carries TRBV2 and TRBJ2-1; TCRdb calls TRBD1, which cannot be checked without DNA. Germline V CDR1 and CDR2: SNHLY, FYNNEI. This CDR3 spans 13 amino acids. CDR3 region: CASSSQGANEQFF.

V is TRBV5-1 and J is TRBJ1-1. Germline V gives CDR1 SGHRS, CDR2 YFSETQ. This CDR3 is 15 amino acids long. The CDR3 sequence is CASSLDGVVNTEAFF.

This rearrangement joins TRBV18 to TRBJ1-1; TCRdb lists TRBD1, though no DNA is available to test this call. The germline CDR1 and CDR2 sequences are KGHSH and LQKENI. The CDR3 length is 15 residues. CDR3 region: CASSLPTEYNTEAFF.

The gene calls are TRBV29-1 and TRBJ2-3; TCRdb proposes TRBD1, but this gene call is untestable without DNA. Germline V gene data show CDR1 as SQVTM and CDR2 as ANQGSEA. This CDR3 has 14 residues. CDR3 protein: CSVGKQGLADTQYF.

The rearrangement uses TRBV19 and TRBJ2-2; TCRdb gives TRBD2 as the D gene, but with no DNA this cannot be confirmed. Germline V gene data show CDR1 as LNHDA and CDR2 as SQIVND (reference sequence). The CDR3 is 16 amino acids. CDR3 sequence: CASSIGLAGPTGELFF.

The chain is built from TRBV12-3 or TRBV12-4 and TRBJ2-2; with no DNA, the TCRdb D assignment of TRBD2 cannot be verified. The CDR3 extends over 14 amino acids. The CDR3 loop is CASGPATNTGELFF.

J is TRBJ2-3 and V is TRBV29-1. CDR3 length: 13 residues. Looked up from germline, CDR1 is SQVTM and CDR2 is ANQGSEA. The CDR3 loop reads CSVVLSSTDTQYF.

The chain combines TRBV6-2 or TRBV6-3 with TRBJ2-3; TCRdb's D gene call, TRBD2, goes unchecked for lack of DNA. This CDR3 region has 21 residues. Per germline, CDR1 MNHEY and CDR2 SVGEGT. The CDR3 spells CASSYESGLAGVVIYTDTQYF.

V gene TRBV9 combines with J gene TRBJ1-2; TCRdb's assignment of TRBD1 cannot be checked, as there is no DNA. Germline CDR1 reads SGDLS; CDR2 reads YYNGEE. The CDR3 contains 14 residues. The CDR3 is CASSEDRGNYGYTF.

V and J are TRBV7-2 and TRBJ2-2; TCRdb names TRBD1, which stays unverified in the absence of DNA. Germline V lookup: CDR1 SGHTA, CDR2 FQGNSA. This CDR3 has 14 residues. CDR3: CASSYARDDGELFF.

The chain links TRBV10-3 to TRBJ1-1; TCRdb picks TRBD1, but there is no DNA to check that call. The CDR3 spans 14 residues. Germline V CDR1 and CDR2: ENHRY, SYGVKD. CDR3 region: CAISELGQGLEAFF.